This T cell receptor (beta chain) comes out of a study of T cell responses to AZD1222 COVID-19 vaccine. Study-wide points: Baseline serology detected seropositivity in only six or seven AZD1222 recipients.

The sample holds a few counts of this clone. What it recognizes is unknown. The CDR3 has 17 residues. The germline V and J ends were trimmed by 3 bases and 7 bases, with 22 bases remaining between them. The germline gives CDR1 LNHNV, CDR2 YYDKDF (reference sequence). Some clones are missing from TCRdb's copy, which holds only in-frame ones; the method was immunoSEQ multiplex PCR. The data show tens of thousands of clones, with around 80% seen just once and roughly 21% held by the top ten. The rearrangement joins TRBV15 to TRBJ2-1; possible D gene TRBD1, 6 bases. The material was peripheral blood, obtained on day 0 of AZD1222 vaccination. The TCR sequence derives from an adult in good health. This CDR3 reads CATSRAQVRGTGNEQFF. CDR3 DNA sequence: TGTGCCACCAGCAGGGCACAGGTGAGGGGCACAGGGAATGAGCAGTTCTTC.